This T cell receptor (beta chain) was documented in a study of blood T cell repertoires in COVID-19. Whole-study context: The study drew acute and convalescent COVID-19 samples from the United States, Italy and Spain. Sources were T cells, B-cell-depleted T cells, or PBMCs; the material itself was cDNA or gDNA.

Trimming removed 4 bases from V and 4 bases from J, with 20 bases in between. The CDR3 is 17 residues long. Germline V CDR1 and CDR2: MDHEN, SYDVKM. As handled by the study authors: Reference gene primer amplification in the assay estimated nucleated cell counts. Measured with immunoSEQ multiplex PCR; TCRdb has only the in-frame clones, and not every one. V, J and clone size reflect that table, while D and trimming were determined from the DNA. The sample includes around 170,000 clones, approximately 86% seen only once; the top ten take over 7%. The sample consisted of peripheral blood. V usage is TRBV28 and J usage is TRBJ1-3; possibly TRBD1 for D (6 bases). The source is a man aged 45 to 65 with active or convalescent COVID-19. CDR3 sequence reads: CASSSDRTPKGGNTIYF. The CDR3 DNA sequence: TGTGCCAGCAGTTCCGACAGGACCCCCAAGGGAGGAAACACCATATATTTT.